Following are 4 T cell receptor beta chains from one sample sequenced in a study of T cells after yellow fever vaccination. TCRdb re-called the 5' RACE reads with MiXCR, one entry per CDR3 protein. The data contain 11,000 to 15,000 distinct CDR3 sequences, more than 7% of them singletons. Specimen: PBMCs, either bulk or a sorted T-cell subset (CD4+, CD8+, memory, or dextramer-sorted; not recorded which), collected on the day of the yellow fever booster vaccination. Every receptor here comes from a man aged 18 to 35 who received the YFV17D yellow fever vaccine.

This clonotype was counted many times. This sequence joins TRBV7-2 and TRBJ1-2; the D gene is possibly TRBD1 (5 bases). Trimming left V 5 bases short and J 0 bases short, with 16 bases between. The CDR3 runs to 16 residues. Per germline, CDR1 SGHTA and CDR2 FQGNSA. This chain's CDR3 is CASSPPWGSTNYGYTF. The CDR3 DNA follows: TGTGCCAGCAGCCCCCCTTGGGGCTCGACTAACTATGGCTACACCTTC.

In its sample, this clonotype was seen many times. CDR3 sequence reads: CATSDPSVRSGETQYF. The CDR3 region has the DNA TGTGCCACCAGTGACCCCTCAGTTAGGTCGGGCGAGACCCAGTACTTC. The chain couples TRBV24-1 to TRBJ2-5; no clear D. This CDR3 is 16 amino acids long. V lost 4 bases and J 5 bases, leaving 19 bases between the germline ends. Germline V CDR1 and CDR2: KGHDR, SFDVKD.

This clonotype is termed medium-sized. The J gene is TRBJ2-7, the V gene TRBV4-2; 10 nucleotides agree with TRBD1. The CDR3 has 14 amino acids. Germline loops: CDR1 LGHNA, CDR2 YNFKEQ. The trim removed 4 bases at V and 3 bases at J, leaving 3 bases unmatched. The CDR3 protein is CASSRDRGDYEQYV. The CDR3 DNA reads as TGTGCCAGCAGCCGGGACAGGGGTGACTACGAGCAGTACGTC.

This clonotype is categorized as medium-sized. The chain is built from TRBV20-1 and TRBJ2-7, with D uncertain. The V gene lost 6 bases and the J gene lost 0 bases, with 15 bases spanning the gap. The CDR3 runs to 14 residues. Germline V gene data show CDR1 as DFQATT and CDR2 as SNEGSKA (reference sequence). The CDR3 DNA reads as TGCAGTGCCTCACGAGTTCAGGCCTCCTACGAGCAGTACTTC. Residues: CSASRVQASYEQYF.